The source of this T cell receptor (beta chain) is a study of a mutant IDH1 vaccine in newly diagnosed glioma (TCRdb year 2021). Describing the broader study: The 32 treated patients were approximately 62% male and roughly 40% female, with a mean age of approximately 40 years. Before enrollment, most patients had been given radiochemotherapy with temozolomide as standard therapy, while the rest had received either radiotherapy alone or temozolomide alone. Peripheral blood was collected at six visits: V03 (baseline), V05, V07, V10, V12 and V13. For exploratory analyses, 25 to 30 treated patients had longitudinal TCRB deep sequencing done wherever samples were available. What the research found in general, with its limitations: Vaccine-induced immune responses across multiple MHC alleles were detected in 80% to 95% of patients. The authors stated that sample limitations prevented analyses of patient blood samples from being reproduced. Availability determined which PBMC samples were chosen for TCRB deep sequencing. Changes in the top peripheral T cell clonotypes picked up by TCRB sequencing did not appear to be linked to pseudoprogression.

This sample's time point label indicates: baseline, week 1 (first vaccination visit). The treatment or condition label for this specimen denotes: pre-vaccination baseline after standard-of-care therapy. Newly diagnosed WHO grade 3 or 4 IDH1-mutant astrocytomas showing loss of nuclear ATRX were present in the donors. The samples were drawn from NOA16, a multicentre, single-arm, open-label phase I trial in Germany that tested a mutant IDH1 peptide vaccine in humans for the first time. Blood drawn at visit V03 was used as the baseline sample for immunogenicity testing. Genomic DNA for TCRB sequencing was extracted from EDTA blood using the DNeasy Blood and Tissue Kit. Counted from cysteine to phenylalanine, this CDR3 has 12 amino acids. Only the CDR3 DNA is retained, 36 bases long and in frame from the first base. As encoded in the germline V gene (reference sequence), CDR1 is GTSNPN while CDR2 is SVGIG. V is reduced by 5 bases and J by 1 base, leaving a spacing of 9 bases between them.

On this clone: Its target antigen remains unknown. The record has no base qualities; no much larger clone is one base away.

The library was built by means of the immunoSEQ multiplex PCR assay. Rearranged TCR beta chain sequences were amplified using the hsTCRB Kit according to the manufacturer's protocol. Sequencing of TCRB libraries was carried out on an Illumina MiSeq. Under the source paper's analysis protocol: The kit vendor's proprietary platform handled demultiplexing, trimming and gene mapping. The source is immuneACCESS, and TCRdb retained only in-frame sequences with V and J called. Part of the clones is not carried over; for the studies checked, unresolved V genes explain less than half of this, and the remainder is unexplained. V and J calls plus clone size are reproduced from that table; the DNA served to infer D and trimming. The sample profile shows about 67,000 clones; around 83% of them were found once. Of the sample, about 4.8% is held by the ten largest clones.

This TCR derives from a woman aged 18 to 35 with glioma. Some clones in this sample may be carry-over from other donors' samples. The V and J genes are TRBV30 and TRBJ2-7; the D gene is unclear. This specimen was peripheral blood mononuclear cells (PBMCs), taken from a glioma patient treated with radiotherapy, temozolomide or both. The nucleotide sequence is given as TGTGCCTGGGATCCGGGTTCCTACGAGCAGTACTTC. This gives the protein CAWDPGSYEQYF.